These 9 T cell receptor beta chains came from one sample sequenced in a study of blood T cell repertoires in COVID-19. Clones were read by immunoSEQ multiplex PCR, and TCRdb kept only the in-frame ones, dropping some. The profile covers 300,000 to 450,000 clones, with 70% to 90% appearing a single time and around 3% taken by the ten largest. The specimen sequenced was peripheral blood. Receptors were obtained from a woman aged 25 to 45 with COVID-19, enrolled during active disease.

J is TRBJ1-5 and V is TRBV11-2, with D maybe TRBD1 (5 bases). CDR1 and CDR2 from the germline V gene are SGHAT and FQNNGV. The V gene lost 2 bases and the J gene lost 5 bases, with 25 bases spanning the gap. The CDR3 spans 19 residues. The CDR3 DNA reads as TGTGCCAGCAGCTTAATCAAAAGACAGCTTCGCCCCAAGGATCAGCCCCAGCATTTT. Residues: CASSLIKRQLRPKDQPQHF.

The rearrangement links TRBV5-6 to TRBJ1-5; D remains unclear. The CDR3 runs 12 residues. V dropped 4 bases and J dropped 5 bases, with 7 bases sitting between them. Germline V gives CDR1 SGHDT, CDR2 YYEEEE. The DNA of the CDR3 is TGTGCCAGCAGCCGGTCGTATCAGCCCCAGCATTTT. Translated: CASSRSYQPQHF.

This rearrangement joins TRBV11-2 to TRBJ2-5, with D possibly TRBD2 on 5 matching bases. Germline V gene data show CDR1 as SGHAT and CDR2 as FQNNGV. V shed 1 base and J shed 5 bases, with 8 bases lying between them. The CDR3 runs to 13 residues. In DNA form, the CDR3 reads TGTGCCAGCAGCTTAGGGCGGAGGGAGACCCAGTACTTC. Amino acid sequence: CASSLGRRETQYF.

This chain uses TRBV6-2 or TRBV6-3 with TRBJ1-5; 11 nucleotides match TRBD1. The CDR3 has 17 residues. Germline V gene data show CDR1 as MNHEY and CDR2 as SVGEGT. With V trimmed by 6 bases and J by 0 bases, 7 bases remained unmatched. The CDR3 reads CASSPGTGGYSNQPQHF. The CDR3 coding sequence is TGTGCCAGCAGCCCCGGGACAGGGGGGTATAGCAATCAGCCCCAGCATTTT.

V is TRBV11-2 and J is TRBJ1-6; D unresolved. The germline V gene has CDR1 SGHAT and CDR2 FQNNGV. This CDR3 has 13 residues. The V end lost 0 bases, the J end lost 8 bases, and 5 bases lay between the germline ends. The CDR3 region is CASSLDRDSPLHF. The CDR3 coding sequence is TGTGCCAGCAGCTTAGATCGGGATTCACCCCTCCACTTT.

This clone was seen more than once but under ten times. The chain recombines TRBV18 with TRBJ1-1; D is possibly TRBD1 (6 bases). The germline V and J ends were trimmed by 3 bases and 4 bases, with 18 bases remaining between them. This CDR3 contains 16 residues. From germline, CDR1 is KGHSH and CDR2 LQKENI. CDR3 coding DNA: TGTGCCAGCTCACCCCCTGGGGGCAGGGGTGGCACTGAAGCTTTCTTT. Its protein product is CASSPPGGRGGTEAFF.

The J gene is TRBJ1-4, the V gene TRBV6-1, with D hard to call. The CDR3 totals 14 residues. Germline V gene lookup returns CDR1 MNHNS and CDR2 SASEGT. V was clipped by 3 bases and J by 4 bases, with 9 bases between them. CDR3 amino acids: CASSDTGDNEKLFF. In DNA form, the CDR3 reads TGTGCCAGCAGTGACACCGGGGATAATGAAAAACTGTTTTTT.

This clone was observed once. The chain links TRBV5-5 to TRBJ1-4; D remains ambiguous. The CDR3 runs to 16 residues. In germline, CDR1 is SGHKS, CDR2 YYEKEE (reference sequence). V was shortened by 7 bases and J by 0 bases, with 16 bases between the two germline ends. This CDR3 reads CASRLTPFATNEKLFF. The DNA of the CDR3 is TGTGCCAGCCGATTGACACCCTTCGCAACTAATGAAAAACTGTTTTTT.

The CDR3 here is CASRVSGRSYNEQFF. The CDR3 DNA follows: TGTGCCAGCAGGGTCAGCGGGAGGTCCTACAATGAGCAGTTCTTC. V and J are TRBV11-2 and TRBJ2-1; 9 bases are shared with TRBD2. This CDR3 has 15 residues. CDR1 SGHAT and CDR2 FQNNGV come from the germline V gene. The ends lost 6 bases at V and 1 base at J; junction bases unmatched: 4.